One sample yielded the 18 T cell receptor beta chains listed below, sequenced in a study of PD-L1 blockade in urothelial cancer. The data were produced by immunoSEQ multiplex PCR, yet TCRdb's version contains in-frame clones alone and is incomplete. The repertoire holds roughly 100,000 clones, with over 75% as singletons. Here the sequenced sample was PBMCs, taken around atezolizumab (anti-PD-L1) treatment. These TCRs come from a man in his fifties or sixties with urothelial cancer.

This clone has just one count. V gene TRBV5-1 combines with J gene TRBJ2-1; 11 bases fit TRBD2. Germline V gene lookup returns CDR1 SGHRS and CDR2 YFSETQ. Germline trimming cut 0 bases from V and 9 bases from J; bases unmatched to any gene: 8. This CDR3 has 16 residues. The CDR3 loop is CASSLDLTSGRPEQFF. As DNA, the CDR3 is TGCGCCAGCAGCTTGGATTTAACTAGCGGGAGACCTGAGCAGTTCTTC.

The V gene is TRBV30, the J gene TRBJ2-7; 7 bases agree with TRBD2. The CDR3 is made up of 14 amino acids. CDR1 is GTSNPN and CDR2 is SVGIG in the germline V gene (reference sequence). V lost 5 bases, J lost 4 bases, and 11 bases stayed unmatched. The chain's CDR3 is CAWSAGSGIYEQYF. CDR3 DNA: TGTGCCTGGTCCGCCGGGAGCGGGATATACGAGCAGTACTTC.

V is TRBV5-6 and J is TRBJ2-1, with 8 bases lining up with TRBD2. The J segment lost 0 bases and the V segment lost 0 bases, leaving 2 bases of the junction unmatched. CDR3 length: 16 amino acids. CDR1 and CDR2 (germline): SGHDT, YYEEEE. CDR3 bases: TGTGCCAGCAGCTTGGCCGGACTAGCCTCCTACAATGAGCAGTTCTTC. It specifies CASSLAGLASYNEQFF.

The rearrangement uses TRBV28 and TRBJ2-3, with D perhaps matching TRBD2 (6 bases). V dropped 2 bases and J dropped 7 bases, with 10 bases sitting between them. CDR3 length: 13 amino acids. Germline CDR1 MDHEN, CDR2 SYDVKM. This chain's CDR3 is CASSLAGRNTQYF. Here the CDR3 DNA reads TGTGCCAGCAGTTTAGCGGGAAGGAATACGCAGTATTTT.

The CDR3 region is CASNTGTSGRETQYF. DNA for the CDR3: TGTGCCAGCAACACCGGGACTAGCGGGAGAGAGACCCAGTACTTC. The genes are TRBV2 and TRBJ2-5; 14 bases align to TRBD2. V lost 7 bases to trimming and J lost 4 bases; unmatched junction nucleotides: 5. Germline lookup yields CDR1 SNHLY and CDR2 FYNNEI. CDR3 size: 15 residues. Variable domain in full (rest from reference TRBV2 and TRBJ2-5): EPEVTQTPSHQVTQMGQEVILRCVPISNHLYFYWYRQILGQKVEFLVSFYNNEISEKSEIFDDQFSVERPDGSNFTLKIRSTKLEDSAMYFCASNTGTSGRETQYFGPGTRLLVL.

The chain's CDR3 is CASSGDLPSYNEQFF. The CDR3, as DNA: TGTGCCAGCAGCGGGGACTTGCCATCCTACAATGAGCAGTTCTTC. This chain joins TRBV9 and TRBJ2-1; D is possibly TRBD2 (6 bases). Germline lookup yields CDR1 SGDLS and CDR2 YYNGEE. The V gene lost 3 bases and the J gene lost 1 base, with 11 bases spanning the gap. The CDR3 covers 15 residues. The full variable domain, with the rest looked up from reference TRBV9 and TRBJ2-1, is DSGVTQTPKHLITATGQRVTLRCSPRSGDLSVYWYQQSLDQGLQFLIQYYNGEERAKGNILERFSAQQFPDLHSELNLSSLELGDSALYFCASSGDLPSYNEQFFGPGTRLTVL.

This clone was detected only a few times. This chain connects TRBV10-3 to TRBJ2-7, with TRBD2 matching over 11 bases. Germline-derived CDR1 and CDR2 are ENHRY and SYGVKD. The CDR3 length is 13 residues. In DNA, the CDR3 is TGTGCAACACAACTAGCGGGAGTTGGCGAGCAGTACTTC. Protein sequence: CATQLAGVGEQYF.

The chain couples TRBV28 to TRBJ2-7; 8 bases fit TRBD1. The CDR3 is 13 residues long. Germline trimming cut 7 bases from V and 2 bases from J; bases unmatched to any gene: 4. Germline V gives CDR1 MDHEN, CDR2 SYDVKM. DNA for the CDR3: TGTGCCAGCATCCTACAGGGGGCCTACGAGCAGTACTTC. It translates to CASILQGAYEQYF.

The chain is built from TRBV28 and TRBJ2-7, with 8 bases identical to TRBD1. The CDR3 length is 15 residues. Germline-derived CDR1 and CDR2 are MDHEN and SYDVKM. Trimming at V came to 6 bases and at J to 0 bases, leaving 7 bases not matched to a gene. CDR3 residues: CASRTDRAFSYEQYF. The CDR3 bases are TGTGCCAGCAGAACGGACAGGGCCTTCTCCTACGAGCAGTACTTC. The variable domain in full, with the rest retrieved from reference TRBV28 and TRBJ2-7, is DVKVTQSSRYLVKRTGEKVFLECVQDMDHENMFWYRQDPGLGLRLIYFSYDVKMKEKGDIPEGYSVSREKKERFSLILESASTNQTSMYLCASRTDRAFSYEQYFGPGTRLTVT.

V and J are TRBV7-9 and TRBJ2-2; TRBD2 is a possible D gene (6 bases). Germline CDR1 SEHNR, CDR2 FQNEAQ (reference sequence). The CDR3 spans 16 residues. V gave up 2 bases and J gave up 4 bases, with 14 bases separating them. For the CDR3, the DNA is TGTGCCAGCAGCTTAAGTGGGGACTCTGTCACCGGGGAGCTGTTTTTT. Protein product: CASSLSGDSVTGELFF.

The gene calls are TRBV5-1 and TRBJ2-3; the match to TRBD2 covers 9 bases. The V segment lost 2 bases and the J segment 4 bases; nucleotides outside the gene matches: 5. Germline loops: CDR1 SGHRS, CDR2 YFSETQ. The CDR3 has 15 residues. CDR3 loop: CASSLTAGGSDTQYF. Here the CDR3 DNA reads TGCGCCAGCAGCTTAACGGCGGGGGGGTCAGATACGCAGTATTTT.

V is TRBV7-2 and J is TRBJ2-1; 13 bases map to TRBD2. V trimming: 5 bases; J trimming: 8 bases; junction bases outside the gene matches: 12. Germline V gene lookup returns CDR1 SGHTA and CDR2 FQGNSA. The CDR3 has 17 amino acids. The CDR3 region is CASSARPGTSGIHEQFF. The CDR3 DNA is TGTGCCAGCAGCGCCCGACCCGGGACTAGCGGGATACATGAGCAGTTCTTC.

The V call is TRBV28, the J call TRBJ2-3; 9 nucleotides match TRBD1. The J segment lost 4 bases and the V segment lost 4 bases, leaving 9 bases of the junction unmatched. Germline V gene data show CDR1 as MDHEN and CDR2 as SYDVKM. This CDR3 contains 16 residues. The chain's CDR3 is CASSWGQGLVSDTQYF. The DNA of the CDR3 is TGTGCCAGCAGTTGGGGACAGGGATTGGTTTCAGATACGCAGTATTTT.

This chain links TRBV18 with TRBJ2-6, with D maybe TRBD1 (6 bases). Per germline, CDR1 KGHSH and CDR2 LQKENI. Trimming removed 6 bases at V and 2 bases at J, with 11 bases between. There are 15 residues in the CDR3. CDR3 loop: CASSPGATGANVLTF. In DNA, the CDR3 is TGTGCCAGCTCCCCAGGGGCGACTGGGGCCAACGTCCTGACTTTC. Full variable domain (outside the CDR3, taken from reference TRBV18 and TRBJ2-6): NAGVMQNPRHLVRRRGQEARLRCSPMKGHSHVYWYRQLPEEGLKFMVYLQKENIIDESGMPKERFSAEFPKEGPSILRIQQVVRGDSAAYFCASSPGATGANVLTFGAGSRLTVL.

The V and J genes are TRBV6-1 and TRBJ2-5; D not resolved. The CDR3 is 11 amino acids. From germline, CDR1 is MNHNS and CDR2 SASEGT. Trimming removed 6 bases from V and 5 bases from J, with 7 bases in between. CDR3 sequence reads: CASRVRETQYF. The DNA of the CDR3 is TGTGCCAGCAGGGTGAGGGAGACCCAGTACTTC.

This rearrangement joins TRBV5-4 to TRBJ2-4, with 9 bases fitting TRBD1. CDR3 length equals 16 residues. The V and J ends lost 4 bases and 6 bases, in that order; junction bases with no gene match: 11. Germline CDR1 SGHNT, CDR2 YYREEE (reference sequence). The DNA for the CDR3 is TGTGCCAGCAGCCCGGGACAGGGCGTACCCCTAAACATTCAGTACTTC. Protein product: CASSPGQGVPLNIQYF.

CDR3 in amino acids: CASSYQGQGRTEAFF. The CDR3 nucleotides are TGTGCCAGCAGTTACCAAGGACAGGGGAGGACTGAAGCTTTCTTT. The chain recombines TRBV6-6 with TRBJ1-1; TRBD1 aligns across 9 bases. The CDR3 runs to 15 residues. Germline lookup yields CDR1 MNHNY and CDR2 SVGAGI (reference sequence). J lost 5 bases, V lost 2 bases, and 6 bases had no gene match.

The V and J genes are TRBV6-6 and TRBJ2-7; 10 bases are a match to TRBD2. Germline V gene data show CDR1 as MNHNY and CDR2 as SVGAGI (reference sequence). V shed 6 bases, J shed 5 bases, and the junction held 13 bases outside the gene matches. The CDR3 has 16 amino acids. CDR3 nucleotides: TGTGCCAGCAGGGAACTTAGAGCGGGAGGGCCCGACGAGCAGTACTTC. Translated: CASRELRAGGPDEQYF.